These 9 T cell receptor beta chains share one sample of origin, sequenced in a study of PD-1 blockade in classical Hodgkin lymphoma. Following autologous stem cell transplantation, relapse occurred in every patient, and exposure to brentuximab vedotin varied. TCRdb's table, derived via immunoSEQ multiplex PCR, lists solely in-frame clones and lacks some. Of 40,000 to 50,000 clones listed, approximately 86% were seen once; the top ten hold just over 5.5%. The starting material was peripheral blood mononuclear cells (PBMCs), obtained before the second cycle of nivolumab. The receptor set was obtained from a human donor with classical Hodgkin lymphoma.

This clone was counted once. The J gene is TRBJ2-7, the V gene TRBV5-1; the D is unclear. This CDR3 has 14 amino acids. V was shortened by 0 bases and J by 3 bases, with 10 bases between the two germline ends. Germline V lookup: CDR1 SGHRS, CDR2 YFSETQ. This CDR3 reads CASSLDIFDYEQYF. CDR3 bases: TGCGCCAGCAGCTTGGACATATTCGACTACGAGCAGTACTTC.

The V call is TRBV28, the J call TRBJ1-5; 10 nucleotides line up with TRBD1. V dropped 0 bases and J dropped 0; count of bases not matched to a gene: 5. Germline CDR1 reads MDHEN; CDR2 reads SYDVKM. The CDR3 runs to 18 residues. CDR3 residues: CASSLWTGGTYSNQPQHF. Written as DNA, the CDR3 is TGTGCCAGCAGTTTATGGACAGGGGGCACCTATAGCAATCAGCCCCAGCATTTT.

CDR3: CASSPRQGAYGNQPQHF. The DNA of the CDR3 is TGTGCCAGCAGCCCTCGACAGGGGGCGTACGGCAATCAGCCCCAGCATTTT. The rearrangement links TRBV7-8 to TRBJ1-5, with 10 bases matching TRBD1. The germline gives CDR1 SGHVS, CDR2 FQNEAQ. The CDR3 runs to 17 residues. Losses at the gene ends were 5 bases for V and 2 bases for J; bases not matched to a gene: 9.

J is TRBJ2-2 and V is TRBV10-1; no firm D call. V was shortened by 6 bases and J by 7 bases, with 15 bases between the two germline ends. Germline loops: CDR1 WNHNN, CDR2 SYGVQD (reference sequence). The CDR3 sequence is 14 residues long. CDR3 protein: CASRREEFSGELFF. The CDR3 DNA follows: TGCGCCAGCAGACGAGAGGAATTTAGCGGGGAGCTGTTTTTT.

V usage is TRBV10-3 and J usage is TRBJ2-4; TRBD1 is a possible D gene (6 bases). The CDR3 runs 17 residues. With 5 bases removed from V and 7 bases from J, the gap between germline ends came to 24 bases. CDR1 ENHRY and CDR2 SYGVKD come from the germline V gene. This CDR3 is CAISPGATGTLGNIQYF. The CDR3 nucleotides read TGTGCCATCAGTCCCGGTGCGACAGGAACCCTTGGGAACATTCAGTACTTC.

This chain uses TRBV28 with TRBJ1-5; 11 nucleotides agree with TRBD1. The ends lost 6 bases at V and 1 base at J; junction bases unmatched: 5. The CDR3 is 16 amino acids. Germline V gene data show CDR1 as MDHEN and CDR2 as SYDVKM. The CDR3 bases are TGTGCCAGCAGCCGGGACAGGGGGGGAAGCAATCAGCCCCAGCATTTT. Amino acid sequence: CASSRDRGGSNQPQHF.

This sequence joins TRBV19 and TRBJ1-3; possible D gene TRBD1, 5 bases. The ends were cut back, 6 bases at V and 0 bases at J, with 12 bases in the middle. This CDR3 region has 15 residues. CDR1 is LNHDA and CDR2 is SQIVND in the germline V gene (reference sequence). CDR3 in DNA: TGTGCCAGTAGGGGACCCGTGAGCTCTGGAAACACCATATATTTT. It encodes CASRGPVSSGNTIYF.

The chain has TRBV23-1 and TRBJ2-7; possibly TRBD1 for D (6 bases). TRBV23-1 is annotated as an ORF whose role is uncertain. The V gene lost 3 bases and the J gene lost 7 bases, with 16 bases spanning the gap. This CDR3 has 14 residues. The CDR3: CASSHSGTKGEQYF. DNA for the CDR3: TGCGCCAGCAGTCACTCCGGGACAAAGGGAGAGCAGTACTTC.

The V call is TRBV6-1, the J call TRBJ1-1, with D tentatively TRBD1 (5 bases). Trimming stripped 7 bases from V and 0 bases from J, with 15 bases between. CDR3 length: 15 residues. Looked up from germline, CDR1 is MNHNS and CDR2 is SASEGT. The CDR3 DNA reads TGTGCCAGCAATCCGGGACTGTTTATGAACACTGAAGCTTTCTTT. It specifies CASNPGLFMNTEAFF.